This entry lists 7 T cell receptor beta chains sequenced from one sample in a study of cytomegalovirus exposure and HLA in healthy donors. 60 Vbeta and 13 Jbeta primers were used in PCR. Generated by immunoSEQ multiplex PCR, the TCRdb table keeps only in-frame clones and is missing some. The sample table includes roughly 150,000 clones. Sequenced input: PBMCs. The receptors were sampled from a woman in her forties or fifties in good health and CMV-seronegative.

The DNA for the CDR3 is TGTGCCAGCAGCTCACAGGGAGGGTACACCGGGGAGCTGTTTTTT. This codes for CASSSQGGYTGELFF. This chain joins TRBV4-2 and TRBJ2-2; tentatively, D is TRBD2 (7 bases). The CDR3 runs to 15 residues. Germline CDR1 and CDR2: LGHNA and YNFKEQ. Trimming stripped 5 bases from V and 3 bases from J, with 13 bases between.

V gene TRBV28 combines with J gene TRBJ1-2, with D hard to call. The CDR3 runs to 13 residues. Germline-derived CDR1 and CDR2 are MDHEN and SYDVKM. Trimming removed 5 bases at V and 7 bases at J, with 14 bases between. For the CDR3, the DNA is TGTGCCAGCAGTCCCCCAGGTCGGATTGGCTACACCTTC. This codes for CASSPPGRIGYTF.

The V gene is TRBV5-1, the J gene TRBJ2-3; 9 bases fit TRBD1. V was pared by 2 bases and J by 4 bases, with 8 bases of the junction left unmatched. The CDR3 runs to 16 residues. Germline values: CDR1 SGHRS, CDR2 YFSETQ. The CDR3 region has the DNA TGCGCCAGCAGCTTCGGGGGGACAGGGCAAGCAGATACGCAGTATTTT. Protein: CASSFGGTGQADTQYF.

The rearrangement joins TRBV7-3 to TRBJ2-7; the D gene is possibly TRBD2 (6 bases). The V end was cut by 5 bases, the J end by 4 bases, with 15 bases between. The CDR3 length is 14 residues. The germline V gene encodes CDR1 SGHTA and CDR2 FQGTGA. The DNA for the CDR3 is TGTGCCAGCAGCCCTGCGGGGACGGGGTACGAGCAGTACTTC. This gives the protein CASSPAGTGYEQYF.

The V gene is TRBV27, the J gene TRBJ1-2, with 7 bases aligning to TRBD1. Germline CDR1 and CDR2: MNHEY and SMNVEV (reference sequence). Trimming cost V 7 bases and J 8 bases; bases outside gene matches: 10. This CDR3 region has 13 residues. The CDR3 is CASTDRQGGGYTF. CDR3 nucleotides: TGTGCCAGCACTGACAGACAGGGTGGCGGCTACACCTTC.

The rearrangement links TRBV28 to TRBJ1-1; D may be TRBD1 (6 bases). Germline loops: CDR1 MDHEN, CDR2 SYDVKM. This CDR3 is built from 15 residues. Deletions cut 8 bases from V and 7 bases from J, with 23 bases between. The CDR3 sequence is CASVAQGWRTFEAFF. The CDR3 bases are TGTGCCAGCGTGGCCCAGGGGTGGAGGACCTTTGAAGCTTTCTTT.

The chain uses TRBV7-2 and TRBJ2-1, with 9 bases matching TRBD2. V was clipped by 4 bases and J by 8 bases; unmatched bases: 12. The CDR3 loop spans 16 amino acids. Germline-derived CDR1 and CDR2 are SGHTA and FQGNSA. CDR3 amino acids: CASSSSLAGGQDEQFF. The CDR3 nucleotides are TGTGCCAGCAGCTCCAGTCTGGCGGGGGGGCAGGATGAGCAGTTCTTC.